The entry below describes one TCR beta chain. Its antigen is unidentified. The sample originates from a study of blood T cells in healthy people across ages. Regarding the study as a whole: Age brought a roughly linear fall in TCR beta diversity measured per million T cells.

A second PCR, run for about 6 to 11 cycles, used a sample-barcoded 5' primer plus a J-beta primer mix. TCRdb reanalysed the 5' RACE reads using MiXCR and keeps one entry per CDR3 protein. The sample lists 550,000 to 800,000 distinct CDR3 sequences; over 20% were seen once. Each donor had 8.5 to 10 milliliters of peripheral blood drawn. Researchers report isolating at least 6.5 million PBMCs per sample. The CDR3 length is 16 residues. Germline V gene sequence: CDR1 LGHDT, CDR2 YNNKEL (reference sequence). The J gene is TRBJ2-5, the V gene TRBV3-1; tentatively, D is TRBD1 or TRBD2 (5 bases each). Near its end, the DNA agrees better with TRBJ2-1, so the J call may be wrong. This TCR was recovered from a man in his sixties or seventies in good health. The source material was blood. The CDR3 DNA reads TGTGCCAGCAGCCAAGCACCCACTAGGGGAAAAAATGAGCAGTTCTTC. Its protein product is CASSQAPTRGKNEQFF.